Given below is one TCR beta chain in context. The antigen is undetermined. The CD4+ fraction was divided into a CD45RA+ naive subset and a CD45RA-negative memory subset. The data stem from a study of shared clonotypes between healthy human individuals. Points from the study as a whole: Few donors restricted represented genetic and exposure-history diversity.

The CDR3 runs to 16 residues. V lost 2 bases to trimming and J lost 0 bases, with 11 bases between them. Germline V gene sequence: CDR1 KGHSH, CDR2 LQKENI. Sequenced by immunoSEQ multiplex PCR; TCRdb stores in-frame clones only, minus some. The table records fewer than 1.6 million clones, approximately 98.5% of them present only once. The specimen was naive CD4+ T cells sorted from blood. Described subset: CD45RA+ positively selected. This receptor was taken from a young man in good health. This chain uses TRBV18 with TRBJ1-5; D gene uncertain. CDR3 sequence reads: CASSPGWQISNQPQHF. The CDR3 nucleotides read TGTGCCAGCTCACCAGGATGGCAAATTAGCAATCAGCCCCAGCATTTT.